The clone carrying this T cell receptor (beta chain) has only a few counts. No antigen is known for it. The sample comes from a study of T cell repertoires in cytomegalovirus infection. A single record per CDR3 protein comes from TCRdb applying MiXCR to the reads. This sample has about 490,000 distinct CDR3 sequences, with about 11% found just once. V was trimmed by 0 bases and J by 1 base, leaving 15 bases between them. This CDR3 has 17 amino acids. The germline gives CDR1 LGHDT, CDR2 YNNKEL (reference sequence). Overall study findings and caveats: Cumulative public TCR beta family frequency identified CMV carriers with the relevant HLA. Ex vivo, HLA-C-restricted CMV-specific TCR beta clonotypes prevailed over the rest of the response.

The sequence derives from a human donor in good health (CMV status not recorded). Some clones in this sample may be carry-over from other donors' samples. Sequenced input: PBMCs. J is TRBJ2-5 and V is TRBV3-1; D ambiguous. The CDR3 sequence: CASSQETGPLRQETQYF. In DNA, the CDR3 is TGTGCCAGCAGCCAAGAGACCGGGCCGCTGCGCCAAGAGACCCAGTACTTC.